The rows below give T cell receptor beta chains drawn from one sample of a study of control samples from healthy donors and cancer patients. Measured with immunoSEQ multiplex PCR; TCRdb has only the in-frame clones, and not every one. The table records tens of thousands of clones, 75% to 90% of them present only once. Source material: PBMCs. The receptors here all came from a man aged 60-69 years with colorectal cancer. Each CDR3 is given without its conserved first and last residue. The listing skips clone size in some rows; elsewhere it reads once, few, many or a size class.

V gene	CDR3 length	clone size	CDR3 protein
TRBV7-2	12	.	ASSSPGTVHGYT
TRBV19	16	once	ASSIRAHSIFTYYGYT
TRBV27	11	.	ASSLWENTEAF
TRBV11-2	11	.	ASSQTGFNEQY
TRBV18	10	.	ASSPVYTEAF
TRBV7-8	15	.	ASSSGQGGMGNQPQH
TRBV14	13	.	ASSLPGQPSFEAF
TRBV6-4	11	.	ASSRGSNTEAF
TRBV5-1	14	.	ASSSTGTVRYNEQF
TRBV7-2	15	.	ASSGTVTGDSNQPQH
TRBV19	11	.	ASSRSSGNTIY
TRBV7-6	12	.	ASGWEGLNTEAF
TRBV7-6	14	.	ASSLGIDSSYNEQF
TRBV6-5	9	.	ASTRGRGYT
TRBV24-1	13	.	ATSDGQVPNQPQH
TRBV7-9	12	.	ASSVDRANQPQH
TRBV11-2	13	.	ASSSPDRVYYGYA
TRBV5-8	13	.	ASSLRGRYNSPLH
TRBV19	13	.	ASSITGVRHQPQH
TRBV5-5	12	.	ASSLWYGGYGYT
TRBV4-3	14	once	ASSQDLGRVNYGYT
TRBV5-1	13	.	ASSLGASSAETQY
TRBV12-5	16	.	ASGLFRTSGGSGDTQY
TRBV4-1	12	.	ASFQGALSYEQY
TRBV6-1	12	.	ASSEVKTNYGYT
TRBV5-4	11	once	ASSLWVNEGLF
TRBV27	10	once	ASQGAHHEQY
TRBV9	16	.	ASSVSGTSGGQKETQY
TRBV10-3	10	.	ASRDSQETQY
TRBV27	14	once	ASSLTQGASNQPQH
TRBV24-1	13	.	ATSESQGAGEKLF
TRBV11-3	13	.	ASSLGTDFQETQY
TRBV5-1	11	.	ASSFFPGNTIY
TRBV6-5	12	.	ASSRDSVNYGYT
TRBV2	16	few	ASSETPPLQLSGNTIY
TRBV9	10	.	ASSAEADTQY
TRBV9	11	.	ASSVEAKGMIH
TRBV30	11	.	AWSTGTVDTQY
TRBV2	13	.	ASSSSGANTGELF
TRBV12-5	11	.	ASGLGVNTEAF
TRBV4-1	16	.	ASSQDLMLGGKGDEQF
TRBV6-5	13	.	ASSYGDGGRSTQY
TRBV5-6	11	.	ASSSVAGGEQF
TRBV27	13	.	ASRGYMDRGYGYT
TRBV5-1	13	.	ASSLEGTANTEAF
TRBV3-1/TRBV3-2	16	.	ASSQGLAGGPNTGELF
TRBV6-5	11	.	AGRDSWGDGYT
TRBV19	10	once	ASSIGFGKLF
TRBV27	12	.	ASSSLQGSQPQH
TRBV5-1	15	.	ASSLGNSGGAWNEQF
TRBV9	12	few	ASSSLSDYNEQF
TRBV6-5	13	.	ASSSYSTENTEAF
TRBV5-1	13	once	ASSLRSGGDSEQF
TRBV20-1	13	.	SASRRDGMNTEAF
TRBV6-5	12	.	ASSRATGNTEAF